This T cell receptor (beta chain) is from a study of tissue T cells after allogeneic stem cell transplantation. Germline CDR1 and CDR2: KGHPV and FQNQEV (reference sequence). The CDR3 runs 15 residues. The V gene end was trimmed by 2 bases and the J gene end by 4 bases; junction bases not matched to a gene: 3. Survey-depth TCRbeta CDR3 sequencing reported V/J genes and productive frequencies. The data were produced by immunoSEQ multiplex PCR, yet TCRdb's version contains in-frame clones alone and is incomplete. The sample holds more than 7,000 clones, roughly 49% seen once. Study-wide findings and caveats: Shared clones across patients were few; motif clustering revealed tissue-specific shared signatures. The study did not identify alloreactive or antigen-specific tissue TCRs, and some clones might be persisting host cells.

Note on this clone: Its antigen remains unidentified. Gene names refer to mouse genes. Read sequence stops 1 residue before the CDR3 end, and the germline J gene provides the missing end. Within the sample, other DNA sequences also encode this same CDR3.

Time point defined: mouse harvest day 7 after allogeneic transplant. Each mouse received 10^7 T-cell-depleted marrow cells plus 10^6 splenic CD5+ T cells by tail vein. B6 (H2b) cells into BALB/c (H2d) mice; tissues taken at day 7 or 14. The rearrangement uses TRBV26 and TRBJ2-7; 12 positions agree with TRBD2. Material for sequencing was gut tissue. The source is a female BALB/c mouse given C57BL/6 T cells with graft-versus-host disease after an allogeneic hematopoietic cell transplant. The DNA read from the CDR3 is TGTGCCAGCAGTCTGACCGGGACTGGGGGGTATGAACAGTAC. Protein product: CASSLTGTGGYEQY. The full-length CDR3 reads as CASSLTGTGGYEQYF.